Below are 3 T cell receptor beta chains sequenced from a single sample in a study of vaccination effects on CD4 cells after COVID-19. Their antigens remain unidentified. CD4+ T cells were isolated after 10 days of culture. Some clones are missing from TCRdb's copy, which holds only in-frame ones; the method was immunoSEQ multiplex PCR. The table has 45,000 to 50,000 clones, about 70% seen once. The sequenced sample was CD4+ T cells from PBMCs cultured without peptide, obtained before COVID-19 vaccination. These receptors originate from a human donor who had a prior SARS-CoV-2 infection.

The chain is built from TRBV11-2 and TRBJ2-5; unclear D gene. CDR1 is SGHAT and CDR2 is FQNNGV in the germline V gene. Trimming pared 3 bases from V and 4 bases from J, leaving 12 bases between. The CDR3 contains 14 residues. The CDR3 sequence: CASSFNRGRETQYF. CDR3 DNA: TGTGCCAGCAGCTTTAATCGTGGTCGAGAGACCCAGTACTTC. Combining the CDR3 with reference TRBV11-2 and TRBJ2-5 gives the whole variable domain EAGVAQSPRYKIIEKRQSVAFWCNPISGHATLYWYQQILGQGPKLLIQFQNNGVVDDSQLPKDRFSAERLKGVDSTLKIQPAKLEDSAVYLCASSFNRGRETQYFGPGTRLLVL.

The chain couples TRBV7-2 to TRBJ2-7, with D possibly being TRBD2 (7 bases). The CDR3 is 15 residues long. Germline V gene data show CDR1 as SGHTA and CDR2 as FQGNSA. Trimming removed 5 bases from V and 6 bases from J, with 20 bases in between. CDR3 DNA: TGTGCCAGCAGCCTAGATAGGGGGGGGTTTGGCGAGCAGTACTTC. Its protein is CASSLDRGGFGEQYF.

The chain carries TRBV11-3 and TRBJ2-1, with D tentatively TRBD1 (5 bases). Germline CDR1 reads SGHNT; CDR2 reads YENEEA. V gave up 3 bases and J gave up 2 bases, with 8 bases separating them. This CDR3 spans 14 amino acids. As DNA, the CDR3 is TGTGCCAGCAGCTTCGCGACAGCCTACAATGAGCAGTTCTTC. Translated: CASSFATAYNEQFF.